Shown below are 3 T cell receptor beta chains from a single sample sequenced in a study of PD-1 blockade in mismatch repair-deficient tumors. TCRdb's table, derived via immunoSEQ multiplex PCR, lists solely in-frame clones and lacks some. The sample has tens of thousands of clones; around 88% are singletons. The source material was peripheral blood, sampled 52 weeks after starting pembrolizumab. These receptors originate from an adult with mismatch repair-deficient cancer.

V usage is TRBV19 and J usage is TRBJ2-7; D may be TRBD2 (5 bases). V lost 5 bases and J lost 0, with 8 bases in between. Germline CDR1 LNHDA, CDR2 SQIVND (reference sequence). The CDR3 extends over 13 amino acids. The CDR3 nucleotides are TGTGCCAGTAGTGGCGGGTACTCCTACGAGCAGTACTTC. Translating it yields CASSGGYSYEQYF. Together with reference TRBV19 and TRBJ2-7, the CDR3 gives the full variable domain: DGGITQSPKYLFRKEGQNVTLSCEQNLNHDAMYWYRQDPGQGLRLIYYSQIVNDFQKGDIAEGYSVSREKKESFPLTVTSAQKNPTAFYLCASSGGYSYEQYFGPGTRLTVT.

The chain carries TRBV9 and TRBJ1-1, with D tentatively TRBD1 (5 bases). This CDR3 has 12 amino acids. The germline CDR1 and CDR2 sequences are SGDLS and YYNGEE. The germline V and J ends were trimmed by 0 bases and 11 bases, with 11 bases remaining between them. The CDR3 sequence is CASSVGRGEAFF. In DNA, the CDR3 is TGTGCCAGCAGCGTAGGCCGGGGGGAGGCTTTCTTT.

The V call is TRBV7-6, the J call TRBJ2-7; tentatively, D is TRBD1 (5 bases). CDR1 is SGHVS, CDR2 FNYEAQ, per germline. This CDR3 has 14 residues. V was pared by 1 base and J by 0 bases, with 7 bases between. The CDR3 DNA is TGTGCCAGCAGCTTAGACAGGAACTCCTACGAGCAGTACTTC. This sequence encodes CASSLDRNSYEQYF.